This entry is about one T cell receptor (beta chain). The record originates from a study of T cell changes during pregnancy in multiple sclerosis. The assay was immunoSEQ multiplex PCR, and TCRdb's table has in-frame clones only and misses some. The data hold tens of thousands of clones, with roughly nine tenths observed a single time. The clonotype comes from a female donor in good health, serving as a control in a pregnancy study. Some clones in this sample may be carry-over from other donors' samples. This sample comprised PBMCs, obtained in the first trimester of pregnancy.

CDR3 amino acids: CASSLFRQRGTDTQYF. Here the CDR3 DNA reads TGTGCCAGCAGCTTGTTCCGGCAGAGGGGCACAGATACGCAGTATTTT. The chain combines TRBV5-6 with TRBJ2-3; D is perhaps TRBD2 (5 bases). Deletions cut 1 base from V and 1 base from J, with 13 bases between. The CDR3 is 16 residues long. The germline CDR1 and CDR2 sequences are SGHDT and YYEEEE.